A single count supports the clone carrying this T cell receptor beta chain. The record originates from a study of blood T cell repertoires in COVID-19. Study-wide background: Researchers got acute and convalescent COVID-19 samples from the United States, Italy and Spain.

The CDR3 has 15 amino acids. With 6 bases clipped from V and 4 bases from J, the junction kept 7 bases outside the gene matches. Germline V gene lookup returns CDR1 MNHEY and CDR2 SVGAGI. The table came from immunoSEQ multiplex PCR; TCRdb's copy has only in-frame clones and leaves some out. The profile covers approximately 450,000 clones, with around 89% appearing a single time and about 4.5% taken by the ten largest. The specimen was peripheral blood. The clonotype comes from a woman in her twenties or thirties with acute or convalescent COVID-19. The chain employs TRBV6-5 and TRBJ1-4; 8 nucleotides align to TRBD1. The CDR3 DNA reads TGTGCCAGCAGAGATACAGGGGGAAGTAATGAAAAACTGTTTTTT. Protein: CASRDTGGSNEKLFF.